Following are 10 T cell receptor beta chains from one sample sequenced in a study of cytomegalovirus exposure and HLA in healthy donors. Researchers ran the PCR with 60 Vbeta and 13 Jbeta primers. The protocol was immunoSEQ multiplex PCR, while the TCRdb copy is restricted to in-frame clones and leaves out a portion. Of over 200,000 clones in the sample, more than 65% were seen once. Sample: PBMCs. Every receptor here comes from a woman aged 30 to 39 in good health and CMV-seronegative.

V is TRBV5-1 and J is TRBJ2-3; D gene ambiguous. The V gene lost 6 bases and the J gene lost 2 bases, with 19 bases spanning the gap. CDR3 length equals 16 residues. Germline V gene sequence: CDR1 SGHRS, CDR2 YFSETQ. CDR3 sequence (DNA): TGCGCCAGCACCCCCTCCAGTCGTCAGTTCACAGATACGCAGTATTTT. Translating it yields CASTPSSRQFTDTQYF.

This chain joins TRBV18 and TRBJ2-3; 8 bases line up with TRBD2. Germline V lookup: CDR1 KGHSH, CDR2 LQKENI. The CDR3 is 16 residues long. With 2 bases clipped from V and 2 bases from J, the junction kept 6 bases outside the gene matches. The CDR3 DNA follows: TGTGCCAGCTCACCAATGGCTAGCGGGTTCACAGATACGCAGTATTTT. This codes for CASSPMASGFTDTQYF.

The chain is built from TRBV6-6 and TRBJ1-2; D gene ambiguous. CDR1 is MNHNY, CDR2 SVGAGI, per germline (reference sequence). Trimming stripped 7 bases from V and 4 bases from J, with 19 bases between. CDR3 length: 15 residues. CDR3 protein: CASTWTALDFYGYTF. CDR3 in DNA: TGTGCCAGCACCTGGACTGCGCTAGACTTCTATGGCTACACCTTC.

Many counts were recorded for this clone. The rearrangement joins TRBV10-1 to TRBJ1-1; D is possibly TRBD1 (6 bases). Per germline, CDR1 WNHNN and CDR2 SYGVQD (reference sequence). Trimming removed 4 bases at V and 4 bases at J, with 10 bases between. The CDR3 contains 13 residues. CDR3 nucleotide sequence: TGCGCCAGCAGTGGCAGGGGATCCACTGAAGCTTTCTTT. It translates to CASSGRGSTEAFF.

The rearrangement links TRBV2 to TRBJ2-6; the match to TRBD1 covers 7 bases. This CDR3 spans 18 amino acids. CDR1 and CDR2 (germline): SNHLY, FYNNEI. Trimming at V came to 6 bases and at J to 0 bases, leaving 11 bases not matched to a gene. In DNA, the CDR3 is TGTGCCAGCAGCTTAACCGGGACAGCCTACTCTGGGGCCAACGTCCTGACTTTC. It yields the protein CASSLTGTAYSGANVLTF.

This clone came up once. The V gene is TRBV5-1, the J gene TRBJ2-6, with D maybe TRBD1 (5 bases). The CDR3 has 19 amino acids. CDR1 SGHRS and CDR2 YFSETQ come from the germline V gene. Deletions cut 3 bases from V and 0 bases from J, with 19 bases between. The CDR3 sequence is CASSSGHTAGSSGANVLTF. CDR3 in DNA: TGCGCCAGCAGCTCAGGACACACGGCAGGATCCTCTGGGGCCAACGTCCTGACTTTC. Filled out from reference TRBV5-1 and TRBJ2-6, the complete variable domain reads KAGVTQTPRYLIKTRGQQVTLSCSPISGHRSVSWYQQTPGQGLQFLFEYFSETQRNKGNFPGRFSGRQFSNSRSEMNVSTLELGDSALYLCASSSGHTAGSSGANVLTFGAGSRLTVL.

This chain links TRBV6-5 with TRBJ2-7, with a tentative D call TRBD2 (6 bases). V was cut by 4 bases and J by 4 bases, with 11 bases left in between. In germline, CDR1 is MNHEY, CDR2 SVGAGI. The CDR3 sequence is 13 residues long. CDR3 DNA sequence: TGTGCCAGCAGTTCCCCGGGGAGGTACGAGCAGTACTTC. It translates to CASSSPGRYEQYF.

The J gene is TRBJ2-3, the V gene TRBV9; 9 nucleotides agree with TRBD2. V shed 2 bases and J 3 bases; nucleotides not matched to a gene: 4. The CDR3 has 15 residues. Germline V gene sequence: CDR1 SGDLS, CDR2 YYNGEE. The CDR3 reads CASSVREGRTDTQYF. CDR3 bases: TGTGCCAGCAGCGTGCGGGAGGGGAGAACAGATACGCAGTATTTT. Combining the CDR3 with reference TRBV9 and TRBJ2-3 gives the whole variable domain DSGVTQTPKHLITATGQRVTLRCSPRSGDLSVYWYQQSLDQGLQFLIQYYNGEERAKGNILERFSAQQFPDLHSELNLSSLELGDSALYFCASSVREGRTDTQYFGPGTRLTVL.

This clone was counted a few times. The chain combines TRBV11-1 with TRBJ2-1, with D unclear. The CDR3 is 16 amino acids. CDR1 SGHAT and CDR2 FQDESV come from the germline V gene (reference sequence). V lost 1 base to trimming and J lost 0 bases, with 10 bases between them. DNA for the CDR3: TGTGCCAGCAGCTTAGTTTCTATAACCTCCTACAATGAGCAGTTCTTC. Amino acids: CASSLVSITSYNEQFF.

The chain joins TRBV6-1 to TRBJ1-1; D gene ambiguous. This CDR3 has 14 amino acids. The V end was cut by 6 bases, the J end by 5 bases, with 16 bases between. Germline CDR1 reads MNHNS; CDR2 reads SASEGT. CDR3 protein: CASSRSFGRTEAFF. CDR3 DNA sequence: TGTGCCAGCAGCCGCAGCTTTGGGAGGACTGAAGCTTTCTTT.